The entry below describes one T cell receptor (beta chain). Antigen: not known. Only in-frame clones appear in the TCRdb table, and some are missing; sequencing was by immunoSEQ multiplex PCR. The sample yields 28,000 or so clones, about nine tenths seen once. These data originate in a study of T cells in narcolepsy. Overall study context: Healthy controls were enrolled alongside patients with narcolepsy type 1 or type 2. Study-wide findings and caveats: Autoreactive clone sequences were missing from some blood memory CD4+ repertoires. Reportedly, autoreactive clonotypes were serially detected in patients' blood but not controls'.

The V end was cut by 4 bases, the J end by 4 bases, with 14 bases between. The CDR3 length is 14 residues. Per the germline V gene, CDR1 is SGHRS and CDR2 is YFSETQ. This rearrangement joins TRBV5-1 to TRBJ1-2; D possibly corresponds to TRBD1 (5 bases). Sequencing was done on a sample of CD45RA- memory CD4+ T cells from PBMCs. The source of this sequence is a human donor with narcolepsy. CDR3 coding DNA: TGCGCCAGCAGCCAACCCGGGGGGAGCTATGGCTACACCTTC. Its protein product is CASSQPGGSYGYTF.